Sequencing of this T cell receptor beta chain was carried out in a study of blood T cell repertoires in COVID-19. Study background: The samples span acute and convalescent COVID-19 from the United States, Italy and Spain. T cells, B-cell-depleted T cells, or PBMCs supplied cDNA or gDNA.

Original processing notes: By means of reference gene primer amplification, nucleated cell counts were estimated. Libraries were prepared by immunoSEQ multiplex PCR; TCRdb keeps only in-frame clonotypes and omits some of them. V and J calls and clone size follow that table, whereas D and trimming were derived from the DNA. Found here are about 220,000 clones, around 84% of them singletons; the top ten hold 15% to 20%. Trimming took 4 bases from V and 0 from J; bases not matched to a gene: 11. Germline values: CDR1 SGHAT, CDR2 FQNNGV. The CDR3 runs 19 residues. Sequencing was carried out using peripheral blood. The chain recombines TRBV11-2 with TRBJ2-1; 11 nucleotides agree with TRBD2. This TCR derives from a man younger than 40 with active or convalescent COVID-19. The CDR3 DNA follows: TGTGCCAGCAGCTCACCGACTAGCGGGACACAGAGCTCCTACAATGAGCAGTTCTTC. As protein: CASSSPTSGTQSSYNEQFF. Variable domain in full (rest from reference TRBV11-2 and TRBJ2-1): EAGVAQSPRYKIIEKRQSVAFWCNPISGHATLYWYQQILGQGPKLLIQFQNNGVVDDSQLPKDRFSAERLKGVDSTLKIQPAKLEDSAVYLCASSSPTSGTQSSYNEQFFGPGTRLTVL.